These 19 T cell receptor beta chains came from one sample sequenced in a study of cytomegalovirus exposure and HLA in healthy donors. Researchers ran the PCR with 60 Vbeta and 13 Jbeta primers. Sequenced by immunoSEQ multiplex PCR; TCRdb stores in-frame clones only, minus some. This table has some 250,000 clones, about 80% appearing once. The specimen sequenced was PBMCs. The receptors come from a woman aged 40 to 50 in good health and CMV-seropositive.

This clone showed up just a few times. This sequence joins TRBV18 and TRBJ2-1, with 10 bases identical to TRBD2. Germline V gives CDR1 KGHSH, CDR2 LQKENI. This CDR3 region has 15 residues. V dropped 3 bases and J dropped 6; count of bases not matched to a gene: 5. As DNA, the CDR3 is TGTGCCAGCTCACCGGCGGCTAGCGGGGGCAATGAGCAGTTCTTC. Protein sequence: CASSPAASGGNEQFF. The variable domain in full, completed from reference TRBV18 and TRBJ2-1, reads NAGVMQNPRHLVRRRGQEARLRCSPMKGHSHVYWYRQLPEEGLKFMVYLQKENIIDESGMPKERFSAEFPKEGPSILRIQQVVRGDSAAYFCASSPAASGGNEQFFGPGTRLTVL.

This chain joins TRBV19 and TRBJ1-3; D uncertain. Trimming stripped 5 bases from V and 6 bases from J, with 8 bases between. CDR1 is LNHDA and CDR2 is SQIVND in the germline V gene (reference sequence). The CDR3 extends over 12 amino acids. CDR3 in DNA: TGTGCCAGTAGTCCAACAGTAAACACCATATATTTT. Its protein product is CASSPTVNTIYF.

This chain uses TRBV20-1 with TRBJ2-1; a weak D match, TRBD2 (5 bases). The V gene's germline CDR1 is DFQATT and CDR2 SNEGSKA (reference sequence). Trimming stripped 1 base from V and 10 bases from J, with 8 bases between. CDR3 length: 11 amino acids. In DNA, the CDR3 is TGCAGTGCTAGAGTAAGGGAGGAGCAGTTCTTC. Its translation: CSARVREEQFF.

The J gene is TRBJ2-2, the V gene TRBV6-4; tentative D call: TRBD2 (6 bases). Germline loops: CDR1 MRHNA, CDR2 SNTAGT. The CDR3 is 16 amino acids. Trimming took 4 bases from V and 2 from J, leaving 14 bases between them. The CDR3, as DNA: TGTGCCAGCAGTGCCCAACCGGGACTCAACACCGGGGAGCTGTTTTTT. Its translation is CASSAQPGLNTGELFF.

This chain joins TRBV10-3 and TRBJ2-5; D perhaps matches TRBD2 (5 bases). Trimming removed 5 bases at V and 1 base at J, with 11 bases between. Germline loops: CDR1 ENHRY, CDR2 SYGVKD. The CDR3 consists of 14 residues. The CDR3 nucleotides are TGTGCCATCAGTACCCGGGGAAGCCAAGAGACCCAGTACTTC. Its translation: CAISTRGSQETQYF.

This chain uses TRBV6-6 with TRBJ2-3, with 11 bases that match TRBD2. CDR1 and CDR2 (germline): MNHNY, SVGAGI (reference sequence). The trim removed 6 bases at V and 6 bases at J, leaving 11 bases unmatched. This CDR3 is built from 16 residues. CDR3 protein: CASRSRLAGSGDTQYF. Written as DNA, the CDR3 is TGTGCCAGCAGATCCCGACTAGCGGGGTCGGGGGATACGCAGTATTTT.

This clone has a handful of counts. This chain connects TRBV20-1 to TRBJ1-1; D uncertain. The V end lost 8 bases, the J end lost 3 bases, and 10 bases lay between the germline ends. CDR3 length: 11 amino acids. Germline V CDR1 and CDR2: DFQATT, SNEGSKA (reference sequence). The CDR3 spells CSTGRYTEAFF. The CDR3 DNA is TGCAGTACGGGAAGATACACTGAAGCTTTCTTT.

This clone was recorded once. This rearrangement joins TRBV9 to TRBJ2-7, with TRBD2 matching over 12 bases. Germline V gene data show CDR1 as SGDLS and CDR2 as YYNGEE. V gave up 0 bases and J gave up 3 bases; unmatched junction bases: 1. CDR3 length: 15 residues. DNA for the CDR3: TGTGCCAGCAGCGTAGCGACTAGCGGGGGCTACGAGCAGTACTTC. Protein product: CASSVATSGGYEQYF.

For the CDR3, the DNA is TGTGCCAGCAGCTTACGGTCTAGCGGAAGGACCGGGGAGCTGTTTTTT. Translation: CASSLRSSGRTGELFF. The chain carries TRBV7-2 and TRBJ2-2, with 7 bases identical to TRBD2. V lost 2 bases and J lost 5; bases outside the gene matches: 8. CDR1 is SGHTA and CDR2 is FQGNSA in the germline V gene. This CDR3 contains 16 residues.

The chain uses TRBV6-5 and TRBJ2-6; TRBD1 might be the D (5 bases). Germline V gene sequence: CDR1 MNHEY, CDR2 SVGAGI. V was shortened by 5 bases and J by 1 base, with 6 bases between the two germline ends. CDR3 size: 14 residues. DNA of the CDR3: TGTGCCAGCAGTAAGGGGTCTGGGGCCAACGTCCTGACTTTC. Translated: CASSKGSGANVLTF.

This rearrangement joins TRBV19 to TRBJ2-1, with TRBD1 identical over 8 bases. Germline CDR1 and CDR2: LNHDA and SQIVND (reference sequence). The CDR3 covers 14 residues. With 4 bases clipped from V and 4 bases from J, the junction kept 3 bases outside the gene matches. The CDR3 loop is CASSTGGVYNEQFF. CDR3 in DNA: TGTGCCAGTAGTACAGGGGGCGTTTACAATGAGCAGTTCTTC.

The rearrangement links TRBV4-2 to TRBJ2-7; tentative D call: TRBD2 (6 bases). This CDR3 comprises 16 residues. Trimming cost V 0 bases and J 3 bases, with 15 bases left between them. Germline CDR1 is LGHNA and CDR2 is YNFKEQ. This chain's CDR3 is CASSQDMASAFYEQYF. In nucleotides, the CDR3 is TGTGCCAGCAGCCAAGATATGGCTAGCGCTTTCTACGAGCAGTACTTC.

The chain combines TRBV4-1 with TRBJ2-1; 9 bases align to TRBD2. The CDR3 is made up of 17 amino acids. The ends lost 3 bases at V and 8 bases at J; junction bases unmatched: 14. CDR1 is MGHRA, CDR2 YSYEKL, per germline. DNA for the CDR3: TGCGCCAGCAGCCAGTCCTCGGCCGCGGGGGGGACCTATGAGCAGTTCTTC. Amino acids: CASSQSSAAGGTYEQFF.

This clone was seen once. The chain joins TRBV5-1 to TRBJ2-5; D is perhaps TRBD2 (6 bases). Germline V CDR1 and CDR2: SGHRS, YFSETQ. The V and J ends lost 1 base and 5 bases respectively, with 15 bases between them. The CDR3 length is 15 residues. The CDR3 bases are TGCGCCAGCAGCTTGAACGTCGGCGGGACCGAGACCCAGTACTTC. This sequence encodes CASSLNVGGTETQYF.

This clone was seen a handful of times. The chain carries TRBV12-2 and TRBJ2-7; no DNA check was done on the table's D call, TRBD2. TRBV12-2 has pseudogene status. CDR3 length: 16 amino acids. As DNA, the CDR3 is TGTGCAAGTCGCTTAGCAACTAGCGGATCCCGCTACGAGCAGTACTTC. It translates to CASRLATSGSRYEQYF.

In regard to this clone: The sample carries other DNA sequences with the same CDR3. This chain joins TRBV7-2 and TRBJ1-1, with a tentative D call TRBD1 (5 bases). Trimming removed 3 bases from V and 0 bases from J, with 8 bases in between. Germline CDR1 SGHTA, CDR2 FQGNSA. The CDR3 contains 14 residues. The CDR3 DNA reads as TGTGCCAGCAGCTTGACAGCTTTGAACACTGAAGCTTTCTTT. It is translated as CASSLTALNTEAFF.

The rearrangement uses TRBV11-3 and TRBJ2-3; 10 positions match TRBD2. CDR1 and CDR2 (germline): SGHNT, YENEEA. V was clipped by 3 bases and J by 4 bases; unmatched bases: 7. The CDR3 sequence is 16 residues long. CDR3 nucleotides: TGTGCCAGCAGCTTCTCCCTAGCGGGAGTCCCAGATACGCAGTATTTT. Its protein product is CASSFSLAGVPDTQYF. The whole variable domain, filled in from reference TRBV11-3 and TRBJ2-3, reads EAGVVQSPRYKIIEKKQPVAFWCNPISGHNTLYWYLQNLGQGPELLIRYENEEAVDDSQLPKDRFSAERLKGVDSTLKIQPAELGDSAVYLCASSFSLAGVPDTQYFGPGTRLTVL.

CDR3 protein: CASSQATGTGELFF. CDR3 DNA sequence: TGTGCCAGCAGCCAGGCGACAGGGACCGGGGAGCTGTTTTTT. The chain recombines TRBV14 with TRBJ2-2; the match to TRBD1 covers 7 bases. From germline, CDR1 is SGHDN and CDR2 FVKESK. The CDR3 runs 14 residues. V trimming: 3 bases; J trimming: 5 bases; junction bases outside the gene matches: 3.

The gene calls are TRBV9 and TRBJ2-1, with 7 bases aligning to TRBD2. The J segment lost 1 base and the V segment lost 1 base, leaving 2 bases of the junction unmatched. The CDR3 has 15 residues. Germline CDR1 and CDR2: SGDLS and YYNGEE. The chain's CDR3 is CASSVSGASYNEQFF. The CDR3 DNA follows: TGTGCCAGCAGCGTAAGCGGGGCTTCCTACAATGAGCAGTTCTTC.